This T cell receptor (beta chain) comes out of a study of OX40 agonist ivuxolimab in advanced cancers. Study in general: Dose-escalation cases comprised hepatocellular carcinoma, melanoma, renal cell or head and neck cancer.

Measured with immunoSEQ multiplex PCR; TCRdb has only the in-frame clones, and not every one. The table has about 82,000 clones, approximately 87% seen once. The CDR3 has 13 amino acids. Trimming removed 4 bases from V and 5 bases from J; junction bases left unmatched: 4. Germline lookup yields CDR1 SGHDN and CDR2 FVKESK. Anyone with autoimmune disease history or systemic immunosuppression was excluded. Sample: CD4+ or CD8+ T cells sorted from blood, taken in a trial of the OX40 agonist ivuxolimab. The source of this sequence is an adult with an advanced solid tumor such as melanoma, head and neck, liver or kidney cancer. The chain joins TRBV14 to TRBJ2-5, with 7 bases that match TRBD1. CDR3 loop: CASSRQGRETQYF. CDR3 bases: TGTGCCAGCAGCCGACAGGGTAGGGAGACCCAGTACTTC.